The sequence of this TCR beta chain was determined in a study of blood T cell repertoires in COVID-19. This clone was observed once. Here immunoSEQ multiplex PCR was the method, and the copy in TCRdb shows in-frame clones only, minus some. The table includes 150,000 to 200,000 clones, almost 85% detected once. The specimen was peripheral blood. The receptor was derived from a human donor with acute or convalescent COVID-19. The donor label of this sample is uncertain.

CDR3 loop: CASSEPSGLGGTIYF. In DNA form, the CDR3 reads TGTGCCAGCAGTGAACCTTCCGGACTCGGAGGCACCATATATTTT. This chain connects TRBV25-1 to TRBJ1-3; D is undetermined. V dropped 2 bases and J dropped 9 bases, with 17 bases sitting between them. The CDR3 has 15 residues. Germline lookup yields CDR1 MGHDK and CDR2 SYGVNS.